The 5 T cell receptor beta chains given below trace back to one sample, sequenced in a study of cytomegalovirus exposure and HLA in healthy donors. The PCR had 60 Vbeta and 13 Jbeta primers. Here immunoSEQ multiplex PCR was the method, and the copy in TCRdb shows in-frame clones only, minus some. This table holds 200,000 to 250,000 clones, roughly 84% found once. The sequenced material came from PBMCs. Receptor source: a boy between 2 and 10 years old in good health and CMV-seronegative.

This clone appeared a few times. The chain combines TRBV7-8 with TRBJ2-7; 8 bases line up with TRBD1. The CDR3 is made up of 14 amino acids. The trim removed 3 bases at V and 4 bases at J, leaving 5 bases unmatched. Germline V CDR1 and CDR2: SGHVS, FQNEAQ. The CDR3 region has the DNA TGTGCCAGCAGCTTCGGGACAGGATGGTACGAGCAGTACTTC. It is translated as CASSFGTGWYEQYF.

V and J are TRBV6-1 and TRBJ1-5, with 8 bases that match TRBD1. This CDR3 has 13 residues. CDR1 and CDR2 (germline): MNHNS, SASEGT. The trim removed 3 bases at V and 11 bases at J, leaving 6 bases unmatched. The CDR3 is CASSEDRERSQHF. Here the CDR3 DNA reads TGTGCCAGCAGTGAGGACAGGGAAAGGTCCCAGCATTTT.

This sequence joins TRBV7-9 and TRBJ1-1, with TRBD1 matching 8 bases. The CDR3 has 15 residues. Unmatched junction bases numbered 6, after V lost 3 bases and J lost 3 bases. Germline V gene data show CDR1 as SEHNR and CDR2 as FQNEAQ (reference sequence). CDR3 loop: CASSLGQGAYTEAFF. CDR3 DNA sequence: TGTGCCAGCAGCTTGGGGCAGGGGGCTTACACTGAAGCTTTCTTT.

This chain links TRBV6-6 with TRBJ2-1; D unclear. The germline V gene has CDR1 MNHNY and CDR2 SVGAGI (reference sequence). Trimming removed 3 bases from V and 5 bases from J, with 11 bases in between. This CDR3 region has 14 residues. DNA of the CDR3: TGTGCCAGCAGTTATATTTTCGCAGACAATGAGCAGTTCTTC. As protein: CASSYIFADNEQFF.

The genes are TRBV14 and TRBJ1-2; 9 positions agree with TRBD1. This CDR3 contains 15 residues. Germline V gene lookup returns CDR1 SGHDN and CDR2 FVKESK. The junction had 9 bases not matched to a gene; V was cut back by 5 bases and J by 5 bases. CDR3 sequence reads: CASSSPGQGLYGYTF. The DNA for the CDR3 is TGTGCCAGCAGCTCCCCGGGACAGGGATTATATGGCTACACCTTC.